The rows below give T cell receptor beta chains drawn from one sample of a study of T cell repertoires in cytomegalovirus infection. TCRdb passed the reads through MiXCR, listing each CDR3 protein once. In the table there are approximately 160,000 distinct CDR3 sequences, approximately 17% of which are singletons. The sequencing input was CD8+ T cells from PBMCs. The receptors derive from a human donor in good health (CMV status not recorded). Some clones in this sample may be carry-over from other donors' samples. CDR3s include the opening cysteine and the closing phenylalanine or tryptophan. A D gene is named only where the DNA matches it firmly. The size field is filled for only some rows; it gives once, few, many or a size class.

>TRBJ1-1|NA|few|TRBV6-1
CASARGTEAFF
TGTGCCAGCGCCCGAGGCACTGAAGCTTTCTTT
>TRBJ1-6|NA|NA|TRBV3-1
CASSQGRSSYNSPLHF
TGTGCCAGCAGCCAAGGGAGAAGTTCCTATAATTCACCCCTCCACTTT
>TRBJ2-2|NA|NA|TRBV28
CASRRGPYTGELFF
TGTGCCAGCAGGCGCGGGCCGTACACCGGGGAGCTGTTTTTT
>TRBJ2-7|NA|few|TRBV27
CASSLAVPYEQYF
TGTGCCAGCAGTTTGGCAGTCCCTTACGAGCAGTACTTC
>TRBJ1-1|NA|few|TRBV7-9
CASSLVEVNTEAFF
TGTGCCAGCAGCTTAGTCGAAGTGAACACTGAAGCTTTCTTT
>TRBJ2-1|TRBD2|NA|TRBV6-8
CASYASGEQFF
TGTGCCAGTTATGCTAGCGGCGAGCAGTTCTTC
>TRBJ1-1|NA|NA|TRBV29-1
CSVSRENTEAFF
TGCAGCGTTTCCAGGGAGAACACTGAAGCTTTCTTT
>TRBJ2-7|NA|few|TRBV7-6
CASSLSGGPYEQYF
TGTGCCAGCAGCTTATCGGGGGGCCCCTACGAGCAGTACTTC
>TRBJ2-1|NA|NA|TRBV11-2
CASSFSLGQTNEQFF
TGTGCCAGCAGCTTTAGTCTTGGACAGACCAATGAGCAGTTCTTC
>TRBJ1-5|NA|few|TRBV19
CASSLNINSNQPQHF
TGTGCCAGTAGTCTGAACATTAATAGCAATCAGCCCCAGCATTTT
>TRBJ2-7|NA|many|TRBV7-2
CASSPWTGAFSYEQYF
TGTGCCAGCAGCCCGTGGACGGGTGCCTTCTCCTACGAGCAGTACTTC
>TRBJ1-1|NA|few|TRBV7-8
CASSLIGSTNTEAFF
TGTGCCAGCAGCTTAATCGGGAGTACCAACACTGAAGCTTTCTTT
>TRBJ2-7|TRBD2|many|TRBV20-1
CSARNRAGPSYEQYF
TGCAGTGCTAGGAACAGAGCGGGACCTTCCTACGAGCAGTACTTC
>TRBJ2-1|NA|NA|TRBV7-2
CASSNRGMSSYNEQFF
TGTGCCAGCAGCAATAGGGGCATGAGCTCCTACAATGAGCAGTTCTTC
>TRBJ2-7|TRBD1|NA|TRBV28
CASSSIRDREAYEQYF
TGTGCCAGCAGTTCAATCCGGGACAGGGAGGCCTACGAGCAGTACTTC
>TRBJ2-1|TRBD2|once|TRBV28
CASSPAGVYNEQFF
TGTGCCAGCAGTCCAGCGGGAGTCTACAATGAGCAGTTCTTC
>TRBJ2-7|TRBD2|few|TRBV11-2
CASSLWGRTSGSHEQYF
TGTGCCAGCAGCTTATGGGGACGGACTAGCGGGAGCCACGAGCAGTACTTC
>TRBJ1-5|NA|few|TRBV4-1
CASSQVGGSNQPQHF
TGCGCCAGCAGCCAAGTTGGGGGCAGCAATCAGCCCCAGCATTTT
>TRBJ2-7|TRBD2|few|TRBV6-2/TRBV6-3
CASSYSGRNSYEQYF
TGTGCCAGCAGTTACAGCGGGAGAAACTCCTACGAGCAGTACTTC
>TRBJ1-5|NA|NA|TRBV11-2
CASSLHGGGGQPQHF
TGTGCCAGCAGCTTGCATGGTGGGGGCGGGCAGCCCCAGCATTTT
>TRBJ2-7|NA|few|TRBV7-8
CASSLVGVEQYF
TGTGCCAGCAGCTTAGTGGGGGTCGAGCAGTACTTC
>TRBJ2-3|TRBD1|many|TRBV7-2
CASSFRPGQGAWGTQYF
TGTGCCAGCAGCTTTCGGCCCGGACAGGGGGCGTGGGGCACGCAGTATTTT
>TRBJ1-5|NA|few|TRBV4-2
CASSQGGWQPQHF
TGTGCCAGCAGCCAAGGAGGATGGCAGCCCCAGCATTTT
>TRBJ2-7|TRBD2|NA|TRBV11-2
CASIAGGGPYEQYF
TGTGCCAGCATAGCGGGAGGGGGACCTTACGAGCAGTACTTC
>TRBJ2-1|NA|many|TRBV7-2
CASSLGSNRVSYNEQFF
TGTGCCAGCAGCTTAGGCAGTAACAGGGTTTCCTACAATGAGCAGTTCTTC
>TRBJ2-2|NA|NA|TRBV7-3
CASSFVGPKTTGELFF
TGTGCCAGCAGCTTTGTTGGTCCCAAGACAACCGGGGAGCTGTTTTTT
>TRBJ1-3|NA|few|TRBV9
CASSDAQREPSGNTIYF
TGTGCCAGCAGCGACGCTCAGAGAGAACCTTCCGGAAACACCATATATTTT
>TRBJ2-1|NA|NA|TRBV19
CASSMLGHYEQFF
TGTGCCAGTAGTATGTTGGGGCATTATGAGCAGTTCTTC
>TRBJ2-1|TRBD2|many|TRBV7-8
CASSLGGLRKFF
TGTGCCAGCAGCTTAGGGGGACTAAGAAAGTTCTTC
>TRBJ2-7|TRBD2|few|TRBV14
CASSPQGIAGDEQYF
TGTGCCAGCAGCCCCCAGGGGATAGCGGGAGACGAGCAGTACTTC
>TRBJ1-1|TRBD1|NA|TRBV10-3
CAISHGTGTNTEAFF
TGTGCCATCAGTCATGGGACAGGGACGAACACTGAAGCTTTCTTT
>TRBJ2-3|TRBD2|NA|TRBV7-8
CASSLNGGVTDTQYF
TGTGCCAGCAGCTTAAATGGGGGGGTCACAGATACGCAGTATTTT
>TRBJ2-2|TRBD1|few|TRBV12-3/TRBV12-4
CASSPSGTGDTGELFF
TGTGCCAGCAGCCCCTCCGGGACAGGGGACACCGGGGAGCTGTTTTTT
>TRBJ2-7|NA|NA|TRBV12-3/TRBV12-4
CASGITGYDEQYF
TGTGCCAGCGGGATTACCGGCTACGACGAGCAGTACTTC
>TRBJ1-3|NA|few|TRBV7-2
CASSLHLSGNTIYF
TGTGCCAGCAGCCTACACCTCTCTGGAAACACCATATATTTT
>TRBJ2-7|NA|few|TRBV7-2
CASSLTAGVSYEQYF
TGTGCCAGCAGCTTAACGGCAGGGGTTTCCTACGAGCAGTACTTC
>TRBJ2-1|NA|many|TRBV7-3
CASSLSGSSSYNEQFF
TGTGCCAGCAGCTTAAGCGGGTCCAGCTCCTACAATGAGCAGTTCTTC
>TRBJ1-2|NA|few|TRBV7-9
CASSLGGSASYGYTF
TGTGCCAGCAGCTTAGGGGGATCCGCAAGCTATGGCTACACCTTC
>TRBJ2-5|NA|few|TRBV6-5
CASSLGGIETQYF
TGTGCCAGCAGTCTCGGAGGTATAGAGACCCAGTACTTC
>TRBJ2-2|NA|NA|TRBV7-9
CASSSNSGTLRPGELFF
TGTGCCAGCAGCTCAAACTCCGGGACGCTTAGGCCCGGGGAGCTGTTTTTT
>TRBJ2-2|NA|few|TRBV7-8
CASSLEAGTGELFF
TGTGCCAGCAGTCTAGAAGCAGGGACCGGGGAGCTGTTTTTT
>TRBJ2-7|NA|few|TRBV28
CASSPAPAQEQYF
TGTGCCAGCAGCCCTGCTCCCGCTCAGGAGCAGTACTTC
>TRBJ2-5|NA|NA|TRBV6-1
CASIGMTDGEETQYF
TGTGCCAGCATTGGAATGACAGACGGGGAAGAGACCCAGTACTTC
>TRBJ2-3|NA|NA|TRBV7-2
CASSLGVSVADTQYF
TGTGCCAGCAGCTTAGGGGTTAGCGTGGCAGATACGCAGTATTTT
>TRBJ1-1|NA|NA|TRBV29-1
CSVEGGEYTEAFF
TGCAGCGTTGAGGGGGGAGAATACACTGAAGCTTTCTTT
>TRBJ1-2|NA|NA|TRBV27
CASSFQGTLYGYTF
TGTGCCAGCAGTTTTCAGGGGACGCTTTATGGCTACACCTTC
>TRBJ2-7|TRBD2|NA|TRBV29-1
CSVVLAGRYEQYF
TGCAGCGTTGTATTAGCGGGCCGGTACGAGCAGTACTTC
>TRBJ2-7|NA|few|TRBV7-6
CASSLARGNEQYF
TGTGCCAGCAGCTTAGCTAGAGGGAACGAGCAGTACTTC
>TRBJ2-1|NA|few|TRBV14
CASSPRHKSSYNEQFF
TGTGCCAGCAGCCCACGACACAAGAGCTCCTACAATGAGCAGTTCTTC
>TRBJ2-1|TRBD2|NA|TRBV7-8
CASSPSGGEQFF
TGTGCCAGCAGCCCTAGCGGCGGGGAGCAGTTCTTC